This section outlines one T cell receptor (beta chain) sequence together with its context. Its cognate antigen has yet to be identified. The input lacks base qualities; no much larger clone sits a single base away. Whole blood was collected in K2EDTA tubes by collaborating institutions according to the institutions' own protocols. For TCRbeta analysis, collaborators shipped samples in one of three forms: frozen whole blood, isolated PBMCs, or DNA extracted from either of those sample types. CDR1 is given as MNHEY and CDR2 as SVGEGT, both from the germline V gene. The CDR3, cysteine through phenylalanine, is 14 amino acids long. The DNA shown is the 42-base CDR3, in frame from base 1. V loses 5 bases of germline sequence and J loses 4 bases, and the interval between the two ends is 12 bases. TCRbeta CDR3 regions were amplified from genomic DNA using the immunoSEQ Assay, a bias-controlled multiplex PCR. The study's processing was this. The number of nucleated cells in each sample was estimated by amplification of reference gene primers within the assay. Sequence reads were collapsed and filtered to measure the absolute abundance of every unique TCRbeta CDR3 rearrangement. For each sample, productive Simpson clonality was calculated as the square root of Simpson's diversity index across productive rearrangements. This is the immuneACCESS table as TCRdb keeps it, with only in-frame sequences that have V and J called. A part of the clones is gone; compared with another copy, unresolved V genes explain less than half, and the rest is unexplained. That table gives V, J and clone size, and the DNA gave D and trimming. Across this sample there are roughly 22,000 clones, with approximately 85% seen only once. The biggest ten clones account for about 8.1% of the sample.

This entry belongs to a study of blood T cell repertoires in COVID-19 (dated by TCRdb to 2020 to 2021). Study-level background: Samples covering the acute and convalescent phases of COVID-19 were provided by collaborators in the United States, Italy and Spain. The material from the prospective study consisted of cDNA or gDNA derived from T cells, B-cell-depleted T cells, or PBMCs. Deeply sampled blood TCRbeta repertoires from subjects exposed to, actively infected with, or recovered from COVID-19 were included in the dataset. A freely available public database, intended as a resource for researchers studying the immune response to SARS-CoV-2, is where the repertoires were released. Samples were obtained from the ongoing ImmuneRACE study (first 160 participants) and from approximately 1,200 subjects provided by 6 global collaborators. The sample metadata nearly always contained a de-identified subject ID, COVID-19 status, age in years and sex. Where available, HLA class I and class II types were taken from metadata supplied by the sample provider and were not determined by assay-based typing. The study at large found these results: The quantity of clinical and demographic metadata differed by source and by participant and was supplied without curation.

Sequenced: peripheral blood. The TCR sequence derives from a human donor in a cohort sampled during active COVID-19. Recombination joined TRBV6-2 or TRBV6-3 with TRBJ2-1; a weak D assignment points to TRBD1 (6 bases agree). In nucleotides, the sequence is TGTGCCAGCAGTCCGGGACACAATTACAATGAGCAGTTCTTC. Its protein is CASSPGHNYNEQFF.